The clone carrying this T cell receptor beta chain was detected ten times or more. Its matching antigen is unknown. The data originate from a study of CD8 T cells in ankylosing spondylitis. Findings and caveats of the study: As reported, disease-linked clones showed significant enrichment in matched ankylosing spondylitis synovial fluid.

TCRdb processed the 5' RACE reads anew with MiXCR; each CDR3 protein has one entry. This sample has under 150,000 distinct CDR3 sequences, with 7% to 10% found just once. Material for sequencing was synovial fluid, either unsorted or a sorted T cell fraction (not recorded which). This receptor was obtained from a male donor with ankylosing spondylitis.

The CDR3 DNA reads as TGTGCCAGCAGCCCCTCCGGTTGGGTCGACAATGAGCAGTTCTTC. Residues: CASSPSGWVDNEQFF. The rearrangement uses TRBV14 and TRBJ2-1; D gene uncertain. The germline V and J ends were trimmed by 4 bases and 5 bases, with 15 bases remaining between them. CDR3 length: 15 amino acids. Germline CDR1 reads SGHDN; CDR2 reads FVKESK. Together with reference TRBV14 and TRBJ2-1, the CDR3 gives the full variable domain: EAGVTQFPSHSVIEKGQTVTLRCDPISGHDNLYWYRRVMGKEIKFLLHFVKESKQDESGMPNNRFLAERTGGTYSTLKVQPAELEDSGVYFCASSPSGWVDNEQFFGPGTRLTVL.